This TCR beta chain came from a study of early T cells in non-severe SARS-CoV-2 infection. The study's findings and limits: Matching against VDJdb likely underestimated virus-specific expansions, favoring anti-spike CD8.

In regard to this clonotype: Its antigen remains unidentified.

cDNA molecules, individually, were tagged with unique molecular identifiers. TCRdb re-analysed the 5' RACE reads in MiXCR, keeping a single row per CDR3 protein. The top ten hold roughly 2.5% of the sample, which has about 25,000 distinct CDR3 sequences, 5.5% seen once. The CDR3 is 14 amino acids. Germline trimming cut 2 bases from V and 6 bases from J; bases unmatched to any gene: 6. Germline CDR1 is SGHAT and CDR2 is FQNNGV. This receptor was identified in an adult who was a healthcare worker with PCR-confirmed SARS-CoV-2 infection or an uninfected control (not recorded which). Sample: whole blood. The chain links TRBV11-2 to TRBJ2-5; 7 bases line up with TRBD1. DNA of the CDR3: TGTGCCAGCAGCTTAAACAGGGGTGAGAAGACCCAGTACTTC. It specifies CASSLNRGEKTQYF.